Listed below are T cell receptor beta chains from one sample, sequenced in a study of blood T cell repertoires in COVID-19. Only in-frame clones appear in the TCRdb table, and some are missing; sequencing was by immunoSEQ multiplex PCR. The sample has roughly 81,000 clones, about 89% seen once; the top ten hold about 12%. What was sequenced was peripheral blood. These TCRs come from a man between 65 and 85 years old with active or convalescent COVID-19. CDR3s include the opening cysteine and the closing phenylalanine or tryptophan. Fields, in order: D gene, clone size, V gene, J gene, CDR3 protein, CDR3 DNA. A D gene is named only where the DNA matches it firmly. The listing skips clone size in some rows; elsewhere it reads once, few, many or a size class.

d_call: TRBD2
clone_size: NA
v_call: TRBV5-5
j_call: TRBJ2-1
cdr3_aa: CASSPGLAGDYNEQFF
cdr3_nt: TGTGCCAGCAGCCCGGGACTAGCGGGGGACTACAATGAGCAGTTCTTC

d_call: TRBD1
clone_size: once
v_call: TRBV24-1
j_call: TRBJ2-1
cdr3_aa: CATSAQGQGNEQFF
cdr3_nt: TGTGCCACCAGTGCCCAGGGACAGGGCAATGAGCAGTTCTTC

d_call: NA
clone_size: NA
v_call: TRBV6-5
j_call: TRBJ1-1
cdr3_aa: CASISEGTEAFF
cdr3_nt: TGTGCCAGCATCTCGGAGGGGACTGAAGCTTTCTTT

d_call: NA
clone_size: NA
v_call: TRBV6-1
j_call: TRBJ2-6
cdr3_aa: CASSETSHSGANVLTF
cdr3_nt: TGTGCCAGCAGTGAAACGTCACACTCTGGGGCCAACGTCCTGACTTTC

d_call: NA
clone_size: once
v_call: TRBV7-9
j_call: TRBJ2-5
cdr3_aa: CASSLGVGSKETQYF
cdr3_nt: TGTGCCAGCAGCTTAGGGGTAGGGAGCAAAGAGACCCAGTACTTC

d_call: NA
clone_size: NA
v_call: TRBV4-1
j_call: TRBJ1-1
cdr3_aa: CASSQDGWAFF
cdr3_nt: TGCGCCAGCAGCCAAGACGGGTGGGCTTTCTTT

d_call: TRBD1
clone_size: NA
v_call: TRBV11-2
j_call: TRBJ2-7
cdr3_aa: CASSPGQGDYEQYF
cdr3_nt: TGTGCCAGCAGCCCCGGACAGGGGGACTACGAGCAGTACTTC

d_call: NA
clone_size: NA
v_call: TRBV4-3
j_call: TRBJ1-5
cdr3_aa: CASSQEWTDNQPQHF
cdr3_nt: TGCGCCAGCAGCCAAGAGTGGACAGACAATCAGCCCCAGCATTTT

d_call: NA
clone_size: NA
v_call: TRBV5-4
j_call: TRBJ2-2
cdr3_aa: CASSFRDFGTGELFF
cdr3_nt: TGTGCCAGCAGCTTCCGGGACTTCGGCACCGGGGAGCTGTTTTTT

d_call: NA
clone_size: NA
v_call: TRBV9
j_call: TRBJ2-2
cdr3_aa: CASTRGAGGELFF
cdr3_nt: TGTGCCAGCACCCGGGGGGCCGGCGGGGAGCTGTTTTTT

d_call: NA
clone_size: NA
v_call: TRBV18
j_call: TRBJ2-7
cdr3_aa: CASSPGQGGSYEQYF
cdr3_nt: TGTGCCAGCTCACCAGGGCAGGGTGGGTCCTACGAGCAGTACTTC

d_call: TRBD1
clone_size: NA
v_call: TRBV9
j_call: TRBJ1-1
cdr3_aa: CASSPTGRGLTEAFF
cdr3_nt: TGTGCCAGCAGCCCGACTGGCAGGGGGTTAACTGAAGCTTTCTTT

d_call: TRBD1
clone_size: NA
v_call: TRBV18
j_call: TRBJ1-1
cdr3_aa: CASSPPATGASTEAFF
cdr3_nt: TGTGCCAGCTCACCGCCCGCGACAGGGGCCAGCACTGAAGCTTTCTTT

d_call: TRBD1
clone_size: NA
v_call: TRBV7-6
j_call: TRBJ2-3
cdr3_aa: CASSFGTGGGDTQYF
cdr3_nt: TGTGCCAGCAGCTTTGGGACAGGGGGAGGTGATACGCAGTATTTT

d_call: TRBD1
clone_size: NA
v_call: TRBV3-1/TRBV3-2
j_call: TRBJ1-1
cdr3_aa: CASSQTGLTGEDEAFF
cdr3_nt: TGTGCCAGCAGCCAAACCGGACTGACAGGGGAAGATGAAGCTTTCTTT

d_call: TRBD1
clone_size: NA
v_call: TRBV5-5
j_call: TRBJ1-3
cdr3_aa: CASSLGQLSGNTIYF
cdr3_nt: TGTGCCAGCAGCCTGGGACAGCTCTCTGGAAACACCATATATTTT

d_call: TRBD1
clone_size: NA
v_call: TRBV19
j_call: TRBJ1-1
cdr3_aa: CAGRPGGLDTEAFF
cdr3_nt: TGTGCCGGGAGGCCAGGGGGCTTGGACACTGAAGCTTTCTTT

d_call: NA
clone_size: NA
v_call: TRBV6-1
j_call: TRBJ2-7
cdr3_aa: CASSDTGAGNEQYF
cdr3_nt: TGTGCCAGCAGTGATACAGGTGCAGGAAACGAGCAGTACTTC

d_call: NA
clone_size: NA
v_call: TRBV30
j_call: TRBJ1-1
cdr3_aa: CAWSVRGTEAFF
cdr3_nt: TGTGCCTGGAGTGTACGGGGCACTGAAGCTTTCTTT

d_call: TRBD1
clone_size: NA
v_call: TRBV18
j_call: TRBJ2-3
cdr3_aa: CASSGTASTDTQYF
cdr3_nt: TGTGCCAGCTCCGGGACAGCGAGCACAGATACGCAGTATTTT

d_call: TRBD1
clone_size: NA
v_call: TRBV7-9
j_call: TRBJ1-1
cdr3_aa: CASSSGTGMNTEAFF
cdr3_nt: TGTGCCAGCAGCTCAGGGACAGGGATGAACACTGAAGCTTTCTTT

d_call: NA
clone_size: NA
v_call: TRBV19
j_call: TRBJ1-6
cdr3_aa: CASSDRYSSPLHF
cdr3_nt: TGTGCCAGTAGCGACAGGTACAGTTCACCCCTCCACTTT

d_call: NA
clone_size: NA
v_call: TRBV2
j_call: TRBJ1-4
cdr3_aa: CASDRVNEKLFF
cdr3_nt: TGTGCCAGCGACAGAGTTAATGAAAAACTGTTTTTT

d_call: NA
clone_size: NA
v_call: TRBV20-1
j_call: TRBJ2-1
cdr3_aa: CSVPPRNEQFF
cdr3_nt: TGCAGTGTCCCCCCTCGCAATGAGCAGTTCTTC

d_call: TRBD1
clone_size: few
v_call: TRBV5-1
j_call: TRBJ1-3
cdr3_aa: CASSVTGDGNTIYF
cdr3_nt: TGCGCCAGCAGCGTGACAGGGGATGGAAACACCATATATTTT

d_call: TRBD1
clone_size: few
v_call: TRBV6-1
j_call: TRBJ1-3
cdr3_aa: CASSETGTAGNTIYF
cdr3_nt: TGTGCCAGCAGTGAAACAGGGACAGCCGGAAACACCATATATTTT

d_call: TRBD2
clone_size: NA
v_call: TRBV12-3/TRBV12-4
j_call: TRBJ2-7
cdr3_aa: CASSLGGIRYF
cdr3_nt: TGTGCCAGCAGTCTGGGGGGGATCCGGTACTTC

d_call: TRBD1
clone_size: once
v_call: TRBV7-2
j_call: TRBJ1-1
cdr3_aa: CASSFGDRYTEAFF
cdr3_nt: TGTGCCAGCAGCTTTGGGGACAGATACACTGAAGCTTTCTTT

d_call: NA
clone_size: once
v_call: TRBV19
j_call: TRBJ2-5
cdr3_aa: CASSPELDRNSGRGSQETQYF
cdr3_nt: TGTGCCAGCAGTCCCGAACTAGACAGGAACTCGGGCAGGGGATCCCAAGAGACCCAGTACTTC

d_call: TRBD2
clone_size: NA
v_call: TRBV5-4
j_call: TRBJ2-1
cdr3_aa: CASSLSRGSYNEQFF
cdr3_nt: TGTGCCAGCAGCTTGTCGCGGGGGTCCTACAATGAGCAGTTCTTC

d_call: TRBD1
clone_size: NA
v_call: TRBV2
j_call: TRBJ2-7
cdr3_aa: CASSGQGVTYEQYF
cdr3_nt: TGTGCCAGCAGTGGACAGGGGGTTACCTACGAGCAGTACTTC

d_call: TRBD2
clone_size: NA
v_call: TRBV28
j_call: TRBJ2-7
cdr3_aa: CASSLWTSGGARYEQYF
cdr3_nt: TGTGCCAGCAGTTTATGGACTAGCGGGGGGGCTAGGTACGAGCAGTACTTC

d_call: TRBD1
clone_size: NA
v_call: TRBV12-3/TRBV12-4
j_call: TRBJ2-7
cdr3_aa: CASRSTGGNEQYF
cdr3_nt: TGTGCCAGCCGCTCGACAGGGGGCAACGAGCAGTACTTC